Listed here are 32 T cell receptor beta chains from one sample, sequenced in a study of cytomegalovirus exposure and HLA in healthy donors. Use of 60 Vbeta and 13 Jbeta primers characterized the PCR. The assay was immunoSEQ multiplex PCR, and TCRdb's table has in-frame clones only and misses some. The repertoire holds around 150,000 clones, with 80% as singletons. The sequenced sample consisted of PBMCs. Receptors originate from a man in his thirties or forties in good health and CMV-seronegative.

The V and J genes are TRBV27 and TRBJ2-7; 8 bases are shared with TRBD1. The CDR3 length is 13 residues. J was trimmed by 7 bases and V by 3 bases; bases with no gene match: 5. CDR1 is MNHEY, CDR2 SMNVEV, per germline (reference sequence). CDR3 residues: CASSLDRVQEQYF. CDR3 nucleotides: TGTGCCAGCAGTTTGGACAGGGTTCAAGAGCAGTACTTC.

The J gene is TRBJ1-1, the V gene TRBV6-1; possibly TRBD1 for D (6 bases). Between the trimmed V and J ends, which lost 5 bases and 4 bases, there was a span of 11 bases. The CDR3 length is 13 residues. The germline V gene encodes CDR1 MNHNS and CDR2 SASEGT. The CDR3 nucleotides are TGTGCCAGCAGTACGGACAGAGGCACTGAAGCTTTCTTT. It is translated as CASSTDRGTEAFF.

This clone was counted between two and nine times. This chain uses TRBV5-1 with TRBJ1-3; possibly TRBD1 for D (5 bases). The V gene's germline CDR1 is SGHRS and CDR2 YFSETQ. The CDR3 spans 16 residues. The V and J ends lost 4 bases and 0 bases respectively, with 14 bases between them. The CDR3 protein is CASSAGDVSSGNTIYF. The CDR3 region has the DNA TGCGCCAGCAGCGCGGGGGACGTTTCCTCTGGAAACACCATATATTTT. Full variable domain (remainder filled in from reference TRBV5-1 and TRBJ1-3): KAGVTQTPRYLIKTRGQQVTLSCSPISGHRSVSWYQQTPGQGLQFLFEYFSETQRNKGNFPGRFSGRQFSNSRSEMNVSTLELGDSALYLCASSAGDVSSGNTIYFGEGSWLTVV.

CDR3 nucleotides: TGTGCCAGTAGTACGAGGGAGACCCAGTACTTC. Amino acid sequence: CASSTRETQYF. The rearrangement links TRBV19 to TRBJ2-5; D gene uncertain. The V and J ends lost 4 bases and 5 bases respectively, with 5 bases between them. Germline assignment: CDR1 LNHDA and CDR2 SQIVND (reference sequence). The CDR3 consists of 11 residues. The whole variable domain, remainder taken from reference TRBV19 and TRBJ2-5, is DGGITQSPKYLFRKEGQNVTLSCEQNLNHDAMYWYRQDPGQGLRLIYYSQIVNDFQKGDIAEGYSVSREKKESFPLTVTSAQKNPTAFYLCASSTRETQYFGPGTRLLVL.

The V and J genes are TRBV4-1 and TRBJ1-4; D gene unclear. In germline, CDR1 is MGHRA, CDR2 YSYEKL. Trimming pared 0 bases from V and 0 bases from J, leaving 8 bases between. The CDR3 is 16 amino acids. The CDR3 sequence is CASSQENRATNEKLFF. CDR3 sequence (DNA): TGCGCCAGCAGCCAAGAGAACAGAGCAACTAATGAAAAACTGTTTTTT.

The rearrangement uses TRBV19 and TRBJ1-1; TRBD1 aligns across 7 bases. The CDR3 extends over 15 amino acids. V shed 5 bases and J 3 bases; nucleotides not matched to a gene: 9. The germline V gene encodes CDR1 LNHDA and CDR2 SQIVND (reference sequence). The DNA for the CDR3 is TGTGCCAGTAGTTTCCAGGGGGAGGCGGACACTGAAGCTTTCTTT. Translated: CASSFQGEADTEAFF.

The genes are TRBV2 and TRBJ2-3; no firm D call. V was pared by 3 bases and J by 1 base, with 5 bases between. Germline V gene sequence: CDR1 SNHLY, CDR2 FYNNEI. CDR3 size: 13 residues. The CDR3 loop is CASSDRGTDTQYF. The DNA of the CDR3 is TGTGCCAGCAGTGACCGGGGCACAGATACGCAGTATTTT. The whole variable domain, remainder taken from reference TRBV2 and TRBJ2-3, is EPEVTQTPSHQVTQMGQEVILRCVPISNHLYFYWYRQILGQKVEFLVSFYNNEISEKSEIFDDQFSVERPDGSNFTLKIRSTKLEDSAMYFCASSDRGTDTQYFGPGTRLTVL.

This chain joins TRBV19 and TRBJ2-3; the D is unclear. This CDR3 is built from 11 residues. V shed 7 bases and J shed 6 bases, with 8 bases lying between them. CDR1 is LNHDA, CDR2 SQIVND, per germline (reference sequence). In DNA form, the CDR3 reads TGTGCCAGTACCCTGGAGGATACGCAGTATTTT. As protein: CASTLEDTQYF.

The rearrangement uses TRBV1 and TRBJ2-1; the listed D gene, TRBD2, was not tested against the DNA. TRBV1 corresponds to a pseudogene. The CDR3 contains 20 residues. The CDR3 loop is CTSSQEERRRGTSGNNEQFF. CDR3 in DNA: TGCACCAGCAGCCAAGAGGAACGAAGGAGAGGGACTAGCGGGAACAATGAGCAGTTCTTC.

The V and J genes are TRBV4-2 and TRBJ1-5; D unresolved. There are 15 residues in the CDR3. Germline assignment: CDR1 LGHNA and CDR2 YNFKEQ. V shed 0 bases and J shed 5 bases, with 11 bases lying between them. The CDR3 protein is CASSQDSGPDQPQHF. The CDR3, as DNA: TGTGCCAGCAGCCAAGATTCAGGTCCCGATCAGCCCCAGCATTTT.

V is TRBV5-1 and J is TRBJ2-7, with a tentative D call TRBD2 (6 bases). The germline gives CDR1 SGHRS, CDR2 YFSETQ. Trimming pared 7 bases from V and 5 bases from J, leaving 10 bases between. This CDR3 has 11 residues. The CDR3 spells CASWGGNEQYF. The CDR3 DNA follows: TGCGCCAGCTGGGGCGGGAACGAGCAGTACTTC.

DNA for the CDR3: TGTGCCAGCAGCCCCCATGGACAGGGGACTTTAATTGGCTATGGCTACACCTTC. This translates into CASSPHGQGTLIGYGYTF. This rearrangement joins TRBV5-8 to TRBJ1-2; 9 bases fit TRBD1. Germline V gene data show CDR1 as SGHTS and CDR2 as YDEGEE. The CDR3 totals 18 residues. The junction had 17 bases not matched to a gene; V was cut back by 4 bases and J by 4 bases.

This chain uses TRBV28 with TRBJ1-4; no firm D call. Germline V gives CDR1 MDHEN, CDR2 SYDVKM. The CDR3 covers 14 residues. V lost 8 bases and J lost 7, with 17 bases in between. CDR3 DNA: TGTGCCAGCCTAAATCCGGGGATCGTTGAAAAACTGTTTTTT. Its protein product is CASLNPGIVEKLFF.

CDR3 in amino acids: CASSETSGGDNSILPSYNEQFF. The CDR3 DNA sequence: TGTGCCAGCAGTGAAACTAGCGGGGGGGATAATTCAATACTCCCCTCCTACAATGAGCAGTTCTTC. This rearrangement joins TRBV2 to TRBJ2-1, with 13 bases lining up with TRBD2. V trimming: 2 bases; J trimming: 0 bases; junction bases outside the gene matches: 16. The CDR3 loop spans 22 amino acids. Germline-derived CDR1 and CDR2 are SNHLY and FYNNEI.

The chain has TRBV11-2 and TRBJ2-7; D remains ambiguous. The germline V and J ends were trimmed by 5 bases and 5 bases, with 16 bases remaining between them. CDR1 SGHAT and CDR2 FQNNGV come from the germline V gene. The CDR3 consists of 14 residues. The CDR3 DNA reads as TGTGCCAGCAGCAGATGGGTTACTGACAACGAGCAGTACTTC. Translation gives CASSRWVTDNEQYF.

V and J are TRBV5-1 and TRBJ2-1; possible D gene TRBD1, 6 bases. Germline V CDR1 and CDR2: SGHRS, YFSETQ. The V and J ends lost 6 bases and 7 bases respectively, with 8 bases between them. This CDR3 has 11 amino acids. The CDR3 DNA follows: TGCGCCAGCACCCAGGGGAATGAGCAGTTCTTC. Amino acids: CASTQGNEQFF.

The chain couples TRBV4-1 to TRBJ2-3; a weak D match, TRBD1 (6 bases). V was trimmed by 0 bases and J by 7 bases, leaving 11 bases between them. Germline loops: CDR1 MGHRA, CDR2 YSYEKL. The CDR3 loop spans 14 amino acids. In DNA form, the CDR3 reads TGCGCCAGCAGCCAAGAAGGGGGAACGAATACGCAGTATTTT. Translating gives CASSQEGGTNTQYF.

The V call is TRBV4-1, the J call TRBJ2-7; 7 nucleotides agree with TRBD1. V dropped 0 bases and J dropped 2; count of bases not matched to a gene: 10. The CDR3 spans 17 residues. Germline V lookup: CDR1 MGHRA, CDR2 YSYEKL. CDR3 nucleotide sequence: TGCGCCAGCAGCCAAGAGGGGTCTGGGACAGAGACCTACGAGCAGTACTTC. Its protein product is CASSQEGSGTETYEQYF.

This clone was found a few times. The chain employs TRBV2 and TRBJ1-1; a weak D match, TRBD1 (5 bases). V gave up 4 bases and J gave up 4 bases, with 16 bases separating them. The length of the CDR3 is 15 residues. Germline V CDR1 and CDR2: SNHLY, FYNNEI. The CDR3 is CASSVDRHPATEAFF. The CDR3 DNA reads TGTGCCAGCAGTGTTGACAGACATCCGGCCACTGAAGCTTTCTTT.

The chain recombines TRBV4-1 with TRBJ2-3; 9 bases map to TRBD1. Germline V lookup: CDR1 MGHRA, CDR2 YSYEKL. CDR3 length equals 14 residues. Trimming took 0 bases from V and 9 from J; bases not matched to a gene: 4. The CDR3 reads CASSQEGTGRTQYF. The CDR3 DNA reads TGCGCCAGCAGCCAAGAAGGGACAGGGCGAACGCAGTATTTT.

The chain's CDR3 is CASTQGPGGYTF. The DNA for the CDR3 is TGTGCCAGCACCCAAGGGCCGGGGGGCTACACCTTC. The J gene is TRBJ1-2, the V gene TRBV6-5; D call uncertain. The CDR3 totals 12 residues. Germline V gene data show CDR1 as MNHEY and CDR2 as SVGAGI. Trimming took off 7 bases at V and 8 bases at J, with 14 bases between the two ends.

The count of this clone is one. J is TRBJ1-1 and V is TRBV27; D is undetermined. This CDR3 contains 14 residues. Per germline, CDR1 MNHEY and CDR2 SMNVEV (reference sequence). V was shortened by 3 bases and J by 3 bases, with 11 bases between the two germline ends. The CDR3 loop is CASSFATEYTEAFF. As DNA, the CDR3 is TGTGCCAGCAGTTTCGCTACCGAGTACACTGAAGCTTTCTTT.

This chain uses TRBV30 with TRBJ1-5; D not resolved. CDR3 length equals 11 residues. From germline, CDR1 is GTSNPN and CDR2 SVGIG (reference sequence). The CDR3 is CARGGGQPQHF. DNA of the CDR3: TGTGCTCGTGGTGGAGGTCAGCCCCAGCATTTT.

This clone was seen only a few times. V usage is TRBV5-6 and J usage is TRBJ2-7; unclear D gene. Germline values: CDR1 SGHDT, CDR2 YYEEEE. The V end lost 2 bases, the J end lost 4 bases, and 10 bases lay between the germline ends. The CDR3 is made up of 13 amino acids. The CDR3 reads CASSLERLYEQYF. The CDR3 DNA is TGTGCCAGCAGCTTAGAACGACTTTACGAGCAGTACTTC.

The V gene is TRBV29-1, the J gene TRBJ2-7; D may be TRBD2 (6 bases). The germline gives CDR1 SQVTM, CDR2 ANQGSEA. CDR3 length: 12 amino acids. V was pared by 6 bases and J by 4 bases, with 13 bases between. The CDR3 reads CSVPGTGYEQYF. CDR3 DNA: TGCAGCGTCCCCGGGACTGGTTACGAGCAGTACTTC.

This chain connects TRBV6-5 to TRBJ1-1; the D gene is possibly TRBD1 (6 bases). The germline V gene has CDR1 MNHEY and CDR2 SVGAGI. Trimming took off 4 bases at V and 5 bases at J, with 14 bases between the two ends. The length of the CDR3 is 14 residues. This chain's CDR3 is CASSSGGPRTEAFF. CDR3 DNA: TGTGCCAGCAGTTCCGGGGGGCCGAGGACTGAAGCTTTCTTT.

The chain recombines TRBV28 with TRBJ1-1; D may be TRBD1 (5 bases). Germline-derived CDR1 and CDR2 are MDHEN and SYDVKM. The CDR3 totals 12 residues. V was trimmed by 5 bases and J by 7 bases, leaving 11 bases between them. The CDR3: CASSARDHEAFF. The CDR3 DNA is TGTGCCAGCAGTGCCAGGGATCATGAAGCTTTCTTT.

This clone was detected a few times. CDR3: CASSSSIREQFF. In DNA form, the CDR3 reads TGTGCCAGCAGTTCCTCCATCAGGGAGCAGTTCTTC. The rearrangement links TRBV28 to TRBJ2-1; D gene ambiguous. There are 12 residues in the CDR3. Germline-derived CDR1 and CDR2 are MDHEN and SYDVKM. With 4 bases removed from V and 10 bases from J, the gap between germline ends came to 11 bases.

The rearrangement uses TRBV6-4 and TRBJ2-2; a weak D match, TRBD1 (5 bases). The CDR3 contains 15 residues. The V and J ends lost 0 bases and 4 bases respectively, with 9 bases between them. In germline, CDR1 is MRHNA, CDR2 SNTAGT. In DNA form, the CDR3 reads TGTGCCAGCAGTGACTCGAATCAGGGCACCGGGGAGCTGTTTTTT. Protein sequence: CASSDSNQGTGELFF.

CDR3 sequence: CASTGLAGVNEQFF. In DNA, the CDR3 is TGCGCCAGCACAGGACTAGCGGGAGTCAATGAGCAGTTCTTC. V is TRBV5-1 and J is TRBJ2-1; 13 bases map to TRBD2. The CDR3 consists of 14 residues. V gave up 6 bases and J gave up 6 bases; unmatched junction bases: 3. Germline CDR1 SGHRS, CDR2 YFSETQ.

The V gene is TRBV5-4, the J gene TRBJ2-1; TRBD2 agrees at 8 bases. CDR1 SGHNT and CDR2 YYREEE come from the germline V gene (reference sequence). Unmatched junction bases numbered 11, after V lost 4 bases and J lost 5 bases. CDR3 length: 16 residues. The CDR3 coding sequence is TGTGCCAGCAGCCCGGGGGGGCTAGCGGCTAACAATGAGCAGTTCTTC. Translation: CASSPGGLAANNEQFF.

The chain recombines TRBV28 with TRBJ2-7; tentatively, D is TRBD1 (5 bases). CDR3 length: 13 amino acids. Germline-derived CDR1 and CDR2 are MDHEN and SYDVKM. V lost 10 bases to trimming and J lost 0 bases, with 13 bases between them. CDR3 protein: CATWTLSSYEQYF. The CDR3 region has the DNA TGTGCCACCTGGACACTTAGCTCCTACGAGCAGTACTTC.